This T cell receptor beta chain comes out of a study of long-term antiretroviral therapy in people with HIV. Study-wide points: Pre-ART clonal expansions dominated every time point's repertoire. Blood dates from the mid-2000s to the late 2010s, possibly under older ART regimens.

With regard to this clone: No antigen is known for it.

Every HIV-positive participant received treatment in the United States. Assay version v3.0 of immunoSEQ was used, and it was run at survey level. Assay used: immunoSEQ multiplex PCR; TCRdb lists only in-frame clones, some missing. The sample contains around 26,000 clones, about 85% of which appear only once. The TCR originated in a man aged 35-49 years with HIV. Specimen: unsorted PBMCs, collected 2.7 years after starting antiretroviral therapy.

CDR3 nucleotide sequence: TGTGCCAGCAGTTTCGATCCGGGAATGAACACTGAAGCTTTCTTT. Translation gives CASSFDPGMNTEAFF. The rearrangement joins TRBV28 to TRBJ1-1, with D uncertain. Germline V gives CDR1 MDHEN, CDR2 SYDVKM. The V and J ends lost 3 bases and 0 bases respectively, with 11 bases between them. CDR3 length: 15 residues. Based on the CDR3 plus reference TRBV28 and TRBJ1-1, the full variable domain is DVKVTQSSRYLVKRTGEKVFLECVQDMDHENMFWYRQDPGLGLRLIYFSYDVKMKEKGDIPEGYSVSREKKERFSLILESASTNQTSMYLCASSFDPGMNTEAFFGQGTRLTVV.